There are a few counts of the clone carrying this TCR beta chain. Isolation recovered at least 6 million PBMCs from every sample. The CDR3 extends over 14 amino acids. Germline V lookup: CDR1 LGHNA, CDR2 YNFKEQ. Trimming took off 1 base at V and 3 bases at J, with 10 bases between the two ends. The sample comes from a study of blood T cells in healthy people across ages. Through a sample-barcoded 5' primer and a J-beta primer mix, a second PCR was run for roughly 7 to 11 cycles. MiXCR, applied by TCRdb to the 5' RACE reads, yields one record per CDR3 protein. This table holds about a million distinct CDR3 sequences, less than 45% found once.

Sequences were obtained from blood. This chain links TRBV4-2 with TRBJ2-7; weak D call: TRBD1 (5 bases). This receptor was taken from a man between 18 and 29 years old in good health. The CDR3 spells CASSQGGAGYEQYF. CDR3 bases: TGTGCCAGCAGCCAAGGGGGCGCAGGCTACGAGCAGTACTTC.